This T cell receptor (beta chain) was captured in a study of T-cell reconstitution after alpha-beta-depleted transplantation in children. The study's findings and limits: At the one-year point after transplant, T-cell counts and TCRbeta diversity were found to come mostly from T cells that had been newly produced. Alpha-beta T cells about two months after transplant reportedly derived from several hundred expanded graft clones. The study traced high day-60 TCRbeta diversity in some patients to surviving recipient T cells and thymic progenitors.

This clonotype was seen many times. What it binds is not known. Unique molecular identifiers were used to barcode this TCRbeta library. Via MiXCR, TCRdb re-called the PCR reads, giving one row per CDR3 protein. The data show just over 200,000 distinct CDR3 sequences, 7% to 9% seen once. Germline-derived CDR1 and CDR2 are SGHDT and YYEEEE. V shed 2 bases and J shed 7 bases, with 19 bases lying between them. This CDR3 spans 16 amino acids. The sample in question was PBMCs, mostly from graft donor cells, obtained 360 days after TCRalphabeta/CD19-depleted stem cell transplant. The rearrangement links TRBV5-6 to TRBJ2-1; D perhaps matches TRBD1 (7 bases). This clonotype was obtained from a male patient aged 2-10 years who had a stem cell transplant for acute myeloid leukemia, so the T cells may come from the graft donor. For the CDR3, the DNA is TGTGCCAGCAGCTTAATTGGTGCAGGGGGACTGAATGAGCAGTTCTTC. Its translation: CASSLIGAGGLNEQFF.